This T cell receptor (beta chain) was captured in a study of shared clonotypes between healthy human individuals. Between the trimmed V and J ends, which lost 0 bases and 1 base, there was a span of 12 bases. The CDR3 loop spans 16 amino acids. Looked up from germline, CDR1 is LGHNA and CDR2 is YSLEER. The naive CD8 subset, CD45RO-negative cells positively selected for CCR7, excluded terminally differentiated effector memory CD45RA+ cells. Produced via immunoSEQ multiplex PCR; TCRdb's table is partial and in-frame only. Of about 2 million clones in the sample, approximately 94% were seen once. This TCR was recovered from a man in his late teens or twenties in good health. Sequencing was performed on naive CD8+ T cells sorted from blood. The gene calls are TRBV4-3 and TRBJ2-5; the D is unclear. The CDR3 region has the DNA TGCGCCAGCAGCCAAGACTCCGCTACCTCCCAAGAGACCCAGTACTTC. Its translation is CASSQDSATSQETQYF.